These 32 T cell receptor beta chains share one sample of origin, sequenced in a study of OX40 agonist ivuxolimab in advanced cancers. Libraries were made using the immunoSEQ multiplex PCR assay. TCRdb retrieved this table from immuneACCESS and kept in-frame rearrangements only. Not all clones are present; in checked studies, unresolved V genes account for under half, and no reason is known for the remainder. The sample table shows under 100,000 clones, and 70% to 90% are seen once. Of the sample, roughly 5.5% is held by the ten largest clones. This specimen was CD4+ or CD8+ T cells sorted from blood, taken in a trial of the OX40 agonist ivuxolimab. The receptors here all came from an adult with an advanced solid tumor such as melanoma, head and neck, liver or kidney cancer.

CDR3 sequence (DNA): TGTGCCAGCTCACCGACTGAGGGTAAAACAGATACGCAGTATTTT. Its translation: CASSPTEGKTDTQYF. The V and J genes are TRBV18 and TRBJ2-3, with D possibly TRBD2 on 5 matching bases. The CDR3 is 15 amino acids. The V gene lost 3 bases and the J gene lost 3 bases, with 13 bases spanning the gap. Germline-derived CDR1 and CDR2 are KGHSH and LQKENI.

The chain is built from TRBV7-8 and TRBJ2-7; possibly TRBD1 or TRBD2 for D (5 bases each). The germline gives CDR1 SGHVS, CDR2 FQNEAQ. Trimming shortened V by 1 base and J by 6 bases, and 13 bases separated the two germline ends. This CDR3 comprises 14 residues. CDR3 nucleotides: TGTGCCAGCAGCTTAGAGCTAGCTGGGACCGAGCAGTACTTC. Translating gives CASSLELAGTEQYF.

The J gene is TRBJ1-3, the V gene TRBV7-9, with 8 bases that match TRBD1. The J segment lost 5 bases and the V segment lost 5 bases, leaving 8 bases of the junction unmatched. This CDR3 is built from 15 residues. Per the germline V gene, CDR1 is SEHNR and CDR2 is FQNEAQ (reference sequence). The CDR3 spells CASSQGGQGRNTIYF. The CDR3 bases are TGTGCCAGCAGCCAAGGAGGACAGGGAAGAAACACCATATATTTT.

V and J are TRBV27 and TRBJ2-1; possibly TRBD2 for D (6 bases). Germline CDR1 MNHEY, CDR2 SMNVEV (reference sequence). V lost 0 bases and J 8 bases, leaving 17 bases between the germline ends. This CDR3 comprises 16 residues. The CDR3 sequence is CASSLSSPRTNHEQFF. The CDR3 region has the DNA TGTGCCAGCAGTTTATCCTCCCCTAGGACTAATCATGAGCAGTTCTTC.

The V call is TRBV5-6, the J call TRBJ2-7, with 8 bases identical to TRBD1. The germline V gene has CDR1 SGHDT and CDR2 YYEEEE. CDR3 length: 14 residues. The V and J ends lost 4 bases and 2 bases, in that order; junction bases with no gene match: 5. This CDR3 reads CASSLVGQAYEQYF. The CDR3 DNA sequence: TGTGCCAGCAGCCTGGTGGGACAGGCCTACGAGCAGTACTTC.

The genes are TRBV9 and TRBJ2-2, with 8 bases aligning to TRBD2. CDR1 SGDLS and CDR2 YYNGEE come from the germline V gene. The CDR3 consists of 15 residues. V lost 4 bases to trimming and J lost 8 bases; unmatched junction nucleotides: 10. The CDR3 DNA sequence: TGTGCCAGCAGCCCCCCCAGAGCGGGAGTAGGGGAGCTGTTTTTT. Its translation: CASSPPRAGVGELFF.

This rearrangement joins TRBV9 to TRBJ1-6, with D perhaps TRBD1 (5 bases). Trimming took 0 bases from V and 6 from J, leaving 7 bases between them. In germline, CDR1 is SGDLS, CDR2 YYNGEE. CDR3 length: 14 amino acids. CDR3 in DNA: TGTGCCAGCAGCGTAGGACAGATTAATTCACCCCTCCACTTT. This encodes CASSVGQINSPLHF.

This chain connects TRBV6-1 to TRBJ2-3; maybe TRBD2 (5 bases). The CDR3 runs to 14 residues. The germline gives CDR1 MNHNS, CDR2 SASEGT. Trimming removed 7 bases from V and 5 bases from J, with 16 bases in between. CDR3 region: CASTSGFVGDTQYF. CDR3 sequence (DNA): TGTGCCAGCACGTCGGGATTTGTGGGAGATACGCAGTATTTT.

This clone was counted once. V usage is TRBV28 and J usage is TRBJ2-1; 14 nucleotides agree with TRBD2. Germline CDR1 is MDHEN and CDR2 is SYDVKM. V was pared by 3 bases and J by 8 bases, with 3 bases of the junction left unmatched. The CDR3 contains 15 residues. In nucleotides, the CDR3 is TGTGCCAGCAGTTTGGGACTAGCGGGAGAAGATGAGCAGTTCTTC. Encoded protein: CASSLGLAGEDEQFF.

V and J are TRBV4-1 and TRBJ2-5, with unresolved D. The length of the CDR3 is 14 residues. V was pared by 4 bases and J by 5 bases, with 14 bases between. Germline CDR1 is MGHRA and CDR2 is YSYEKL. The CDR3 region is CASSRESRLETQYF. Here the CDR3 DNA reads TGCGCCAGCAGCCGAGAGAGCAGGTTGGAGACCCAGTACTTC.

This clone occurred once. CDR3 nucleotide sequence: TGTGCCAGCAGGACAGGGTGGGAAAAACTGTTTTTT. Its translation is CASRTGWEKLFF. This rearrangement joins TRBV2 to TRBJ1-4, with 7 bases that match TRBD1. Trimming removed 6 bases from V and 8 bases from J; junction bases left unmatched: 3. Germline CDR1 SNHLY, CDR2 FYNNEI. This CDR3 region has 12 residues.

This clone was picked up a small number of times. This chain links TRBV11-2 with TRBJ1-1; D not resolved. Between the trimmed V and J ends, which lost 5 bases and 4 bases, there was a span of 11 bases. Germline V gene sequence: CDR1 SGHAT, CDR2 FQNNGV. CDR3 size: 13 residues. DNA for the CDR3: TGTGCCAGCAGCCACGCAAAGGGCACTGAAGCTTTCTTT. Translated, it gives CASSHAKGTEAFF.

This clone has only one observation. The chain couples TRBV7-9 to TRBJ2-7, with 7 bases aligning to TRBD2. The CDR3 loop spans 15 amino acids. The V gene end was trimmed by 5 bases and the J gene end by 2 bases; junction bases not matched to a gene: 9. Germline CDR1 reads SEHNR; CDR2 reads FQNEAQ (reference sequence). The CDR3 bases are TGTGCCAGCAGCCGCGGGGAGGCGGGAGCCTACGAGCAGTACTTC. Its protein is CASSRGEAGAYEQYF.

The CDR3 DNA is TGTGCCAGCAGCGGTCGGACTAGCGGGAGGGGTGCCAAAAACATTCAGTACTTC. Encoded protein: CASSGRTSGRGAKNIQYF. The chain uses TRBV11-2 and TRBJ2-4; 15 bases map to TRBD2. The V and J ends lost 5 bases and 1 base, in that order; junction bases with no gene match: 6. CDR1 is SGHAT, CDR2 FQNNGV, per germline. The CDR3 is made up of 18 amino acids.

Notes on this clone: The identical CDR3 is also encoded by other nucleotide sequences in the sample. CDR3 sequence (DNA): TGTGCCAGCAGTTTGGGTGGGGGGACCTACGAGCAGTACTTC. Translated, it gives CASSLGGGTYEQYF. This chain joins TRBV6-5 and TRBJ2-7; a weak D match, TRBD2 (6 bases). Trimming took off 4 bases at V and 2 bases at J, with 12 bases between the two ends. This CDR3 is built from 14 residues. The V gene's germline CDR1 is MNHEY and CDR2 SVGAGI.

This clone is a singleton in its sample. The rearrangement joins TRBV7-9 to TRBJ1-2; TRBD1 agrees at 7 bases. This CDR3 is 13 amino acids long. Unmatched junction bases numbered 3, after V lost 8 bases and J lost 0 bases. Germline CDR1 and CDR2: SEHNR and FQNEAQ (reference sequence). CDR3 bases: TGTGCCAGCGGACAGGAAACTAACTATGGCTACACCTTC. Its translation: CASGQETNYGYTF.

This chain joins TRBV27 and TRBJ2-7; TRBD1 matches 7 bases. The CDR3 sequence is 14 residues long. The germline gives CDR1 MNHEY, CDR2 SMNVEV (reference sequence). J gave up 0 bases and V 6 bases, and 5 bases lay outside the gene matches. The CDR3 protein is CASSRQGLSYEQYF. As DNA, the CDR3 is TGTGCCAGCAGCCGACAGGGTCTCTCCTACGAGCAGTACTTC.

Judged by abundance, this clone is medium-sized (0.01 to 0.1%). The chain uses TRBV9 and TRBJ2-2; D is unclear. Trimming removed 0 bases at V and 5 bases at J, with 5 bases between. CDR1 SGDLS and CDR2 YYNGEE come from the germline V gene. CDR3 size: 13 residues. The CDR3 region is CASSVGGTGELFF. The CDR3, as DNA: TGTGCCAGCAGCGTAGGAGGAACCGGGGAGCTGTTTTTT.

The gene calls are TRBV11-2 and TRBJ1-5; a weak D match, TRBD1 (6 bases). Trimming left V 3 bases short and J 4 bases short, with 13 bases between. Per germline, CDR1 SGHAT and CDR2 FQNNGV. The CDR3 contains 15 residues. The CDR3 protein is CASSFAGGRNQPQHF. In nucleotides, the CDR3 is TGTGCCAGCAGCTTTGCCGGGGGCAGGAATCAGCCCCAGCATTTT.

This rearrangement joins TRBV2 to TRBJ2-5; TRBD2 aligns across 8 bases. After removal of 7 bases from V and 1 base from J, the junction contained 5 bases not matched to a gene. This CDR3 spans 14 amino acids. Germline CDR1 is SNHLY and CDR2 is FYNNEI. This CDR3 reads CASKDGRVQETQYF. The CDR3 nucleotides are TGTGCCAGCAAAGACGGGAGGGTCCAAGAGACCCAGTACTTC. Full variable domain (rest looked up from reference TRBV2 and TRBJ2-5): EPEVTQTPSHQVTQMGQEVILRCVPISNHLYFYWYRQILGQKVEFLVSFYNNEISEKSEIFDDQFSVERPDGSNFTLKIRSTKLEDSAMYFCASKDGRVQETQYFGPGTRLLVL.

For the CDR3, the DNA is TGTGCCATCAGTGAGGGAGAGGGGTCCTACGAGCAGTACTTC. It encodes CAISEGEGSYEQYF. The rearrangement uses TRBV10-3 and TRBJ2-7; D might be TRBD1 or TRBD2, each matching 5 bases. Trimming shortened V by 2 bases and J by 1 base, and 9 bases separated the two germline ends. CDR3 size: 14 residues. From germline, CDR1 is ENHRY and CDR2 SYGVKD.

This clone has only one observation. The chain uses TRBV6-5 and TRBJ1-1; D is unclear. CDR1 is MNHEY and CDR2 is SVGAGI in the germline V gene. This CDR3 region has 14 residues. V lost 2 bases and J lost 3, with 10 bases in between. CDR3 nucleotide sequence: TGTGCCAGCAGTTACCTTGAGCGGGACACTGAAGCTTTCTTT. Amino acid sequence: CASSYLERDTEAFF.

This rearrangement joins TRBV7-2 to TRBJ2-5; D remains ambiguous. The DNA end is more similar to TRBJ2-7, so the J call may be wrong. This CDR3 contains 13 residues. Germline assignment: CDR1 SGHTA and CDR2 FQGNSA. The CDR3 sequence is CASAFSPTYEQYF. In DNA form, the CDR3 reads TGTGCCAGCGCCTTTTCCCCCACCTACGAGCAGTACTTC.

The rearrangement uses TRBV5-8 and TRBJ1-6; D is possibly TRBD1 (5 bases). CDR1 SGHTS and CDR2 YDEGEE come from the germline V gene. With 0 bases removed from V and 14 bases from J, the gap between germline ends came to 18 bases. The CDR3 consists of 15 residues. CDR3 bases: TGTGCCAGCAGCTTGGTGGCGGACACTGGATTATCCCTCCACTTT. Encoded protein: CASSLVADTGLSLHF.

The CDR3 sequence is CATSTKDYNEQFF. CDR3 in DNA: TGTGCCACCAGCACCAAGGACTACAATGAGCAGTTCTTC. The rearrangement links TRBV15 to TRBJ2-1; no clear D gene. Per the germline V gene, CDR1 is LNHNV and CDR2 is YYDKDF (reference sequence). The CDR3 is 13 amino acids. V was clipped by 4 bases and J by 3 bases, with 7 bases between them.

The genes are TRBV27 and TRBJ1-2; TRBD1 agrees at 11 bases. Losses at the gene ends were 6 bases for V and 4 bases for J; bases not matched to a gene: 7. Germline CDR1 is MNHEY and CDR2 is SMNVEV (reference sequence). CDR3 length equals 15 residues. The CDR3 sequence: CASSQSDRGRYGYTF. In DNA form, the CDR3 reads TGTGCCAGCAGCCAGTCGGACAGGGGGCGCTATGGCTACACCTTC.

The V and J genes are TRBV15 and TRBJ2-3; D gene unclear. The CDR3 is 15 residues long. From germline, CDR1 is LNHNV and CDR2 YYDKDF (reference sequence). Trimming pared 0 bases from V and 7 bases from J, leaving 14 bases between. The CDR3 nucleotides are TGTGCCACCAGCAGAGATCGCTTCCCTAGGAATACGCAGTATTTT. Translating gives CATSRDRFPRNTQYF.

In this sample, this clone turned up a few times. This chain connects TRBV7-2 to TRBJ2-3; no clear D gene. This CDR3 contains 14 residues. V was clipped by 5 bases and J by 3 bases, with 12 bases between them. Germline assignment: CDR1 SGHTA and CDR2 FQGNSA. CDR3 coding DNA: TGTGCCAGCAGCCCGAATCTGGGGACAGATACGCAGTATTTT. It codes for CASSPNLGTDTQYF.

The genes are TRBV5-1 and TRBJ2-2; possibly TRBD1 for D (6 bases). Per germline, CDR1 SGHRS and CDR2 YFSETQ. Trimming removed 1 base at V and 2 bases at J, with 9 bases between. The CDR3 length is 15 residues. The CDR3 sequence is CASSLPGQNTGELFF. As DNA, the CDR3 is TGCGCCAGCAGCTTGCCGGGACAAAACACCGGGGAGCTGTTTTTT.

The chain combines TRBV18 with TRBJ2-3, with unresolved D. This CDR3 has 15 amino acids. The germline V gene has CDR1 KGHSH and CDR2 LQKENI. V was cut by 0 bases and J by 6 bases, with 13 bases left in between. The CDR3 sequence is CASSPPGMGSDTQYF. The DNA for the CDR3 is TGTGCCAGCTCACCACCGGGGATGGGCTCGGATACGCAGTATTTT.

This sequence joins TRBV5-4 and TRBJ1-2; D might be TRBD1 (6 bases). The CDR3 extends over 15 amino acids. Germline lookup yields CDR1 SGHNT and CDR2 YYREEE (reference sequence). The V and J ends lost 4 bases and 4 bases respectively, with 17 bases between them. The CDR3 bases are TGTGCCAGCAGCGAGAGGCAGAGGGGGGTCTATGGCTACACCTTC. Its protein product is CASSERQRGVYGYTF.

The rearrangement links TRBV19 to TRBJ2-6; D call uncertain. Trimming stripped 7 bases from V and 2 bases from J, with 6 bases between. CDR1 and CDR2 (germline): LNHDA, SQIVND (reference sequence). The CDR3 is 13 residues long. The CDR3 coding sequence is TGTGCCAGTACCCGAGCTGGGGCCAACGTCCTGACTTTC. Its translation: CASTRAGANVLTF.